A selection of T cell receptor beta chains follows, all from one sample in a study of blood T cell repertoires in COVID-19. Measured with immunoSEQ multiplex PCR; TCRdb has only the in-frame clones, and not every one. The data show approximately 210,000 clones, around 76% seen once. Input material: PBMCs or T cells enriched from blood (not recorded which). These receptor sequences come from a woman between 45 and 60 years old with acute COVID-19. The conserved cysteine and the conserved F or W are not part of the CDR3 here.

J gene	V gene	CDR3 length	CDR3 protein
TRBJ2-3	TRBV7-6	11	ASSRLGGGTQY
TRBJ1-1	TRBV29-1	10	SVGPSGTEAF
TRBJ1-1	TRBV6-2/TRBV6-3	12	ASSYGTGNTEAF
TRBJ2-1	TRBV7-2	12	ASTVAGVYGEQF
TRBJ1-2	TRBV12-3/TRBV12-4	11	ASNFGVNYGYT
TRBJ2-1	TRBV7-2	13	ASSPRTGGYNEQF
TRBJ1-1	TRBV25-1	13	ASSALDRGKTEAF
TRBJ1-2	TRBV2	11	ASTRSGNYGYT
TRBJ2-2	TRBV7-2	11	ASSLDPDGELF
TRBJ1-2	TRBV28	12	ASSLVGTPYGYT
TRBJ1-5	TRBV28	12	ASRTGTRGQPQH
TRBJ2-5	TRBV4-1	16	ASSRTGLGAMDQETQY
TRBJ1-3	TRBV7-9	12	ASSLELGAYTIY
TRBJ1-5	TRBV7-9	13	ASTPQGDSNQPQH
TRBJ1-2	TRBV6-5	12	ASSIQGELEGYT
TRBJ1-3	TRBV5-1	14	ASSWDRRESGNTIY
TRBJ1-5	TRBV28	13	ASSSAGGLYQPQH
TRBJ2-1	TRBV27	9	ASSEFDEQF
TRBJ2-5	TRBV7-9	11	ASSPQLEETQY
TRBJ1-2	TRBV28	13	ASTLGQAQNYGYT
TRBJ1-1	TRBV7-9	13	ASSPPVYRNTEAF
TRBJ1-2	TRBV27	11	ASTQQGDYGYT
TRBJ1-2	TRBV30	13	AWSGQGGYRGGYT
TRBJ1-3	TRBV28	12	ASSPRDTGNTIY
TRBJ1-1	TRBV7-6	12	ASSSWTENTEAF
TRBJ1-2	TRBV23-1	13	ASRNPDSPNYGYT
TRBJ1-5	TRBV10-3	13	AISESTRSNQPQH
TRBJ1-5	TRBV12-3/TRBV12-4	11	ASGGGSNQPQH
TRBJ1-2	TRBV7-2	14	ASSFPGGQGSRGYT
TRBJ1-2	TRBV5-4	12	ASSLGGGNYGYT
TRBJ1-1	TRBV12-3/TRBV12-4	10	ASSLRNTEAF
TRBJ1-2	TRBV5-8	9	ASSLTISGT
TRBJ1-1	TRBV2	12	ASSGDRAPAEAF
TRBJ1-6	TRBV6-1	17	ASSEHRARGSSYNSPLH
TRBJ1-2	TRBV18	13	ASSPDLGANYGYT
TRBJ1-2	TRBV28	14	ASSPGRSRMGYGYT
TRBJ2-2	TRBV18	14	ASSPLGTENTGELF
TRBJ2-5	TRBV29-1	13	SVAGTGDPQDTQY
TRBJ1-5	TRBV30	11	AYNGRGGQPQH
TRBJ1-5	TRBV5-1	11	ASSLAGNQPQH
TRBJ2-3	TRBV9	15	ASSPSAGGLSTDTQY
TRBJ2-3	TRBV28	14	ASSSPQRGGRDTQY
TRBJ2-1	TRBV19	13	ASSPSGGLNGEQF
TRBJ2-2	TRBV4-1	16	ASSRSGDRDFGAGELF
TRBJ2-2	TRBV5-1	11	ASRPQGTGELF